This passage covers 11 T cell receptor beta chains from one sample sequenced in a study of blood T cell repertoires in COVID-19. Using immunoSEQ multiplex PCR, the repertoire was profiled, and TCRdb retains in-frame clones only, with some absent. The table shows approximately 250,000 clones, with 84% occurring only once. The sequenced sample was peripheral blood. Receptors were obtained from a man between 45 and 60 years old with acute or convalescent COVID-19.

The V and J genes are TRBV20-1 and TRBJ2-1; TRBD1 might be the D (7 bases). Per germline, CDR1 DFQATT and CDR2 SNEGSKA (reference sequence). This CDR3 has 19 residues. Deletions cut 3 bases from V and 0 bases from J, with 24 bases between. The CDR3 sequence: CSASVAGGRVPSSYNEQFF. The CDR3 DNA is TGCAGTGCTAGTGTAGCAGGGGGGAGAGTTCCAAGCTCCTACAATGAGCAGTTCTTC.

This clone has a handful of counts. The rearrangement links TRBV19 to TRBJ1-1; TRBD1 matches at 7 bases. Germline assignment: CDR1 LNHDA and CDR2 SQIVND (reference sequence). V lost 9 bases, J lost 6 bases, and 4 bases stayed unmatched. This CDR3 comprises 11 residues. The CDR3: CASDGTAEAFF. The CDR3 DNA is TGTGCCAGCGACGGGACAGCTGAAGCTTTCTTT.

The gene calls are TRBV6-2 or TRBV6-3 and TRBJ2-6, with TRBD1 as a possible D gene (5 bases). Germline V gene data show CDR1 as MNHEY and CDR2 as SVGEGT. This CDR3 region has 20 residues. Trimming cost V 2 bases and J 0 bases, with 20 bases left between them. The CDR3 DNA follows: TGTGCCAGCAGTTACGCGCAGGGCCTGCCAGCCTTCTCTGGGGCCAACGTCCTGACTTTC. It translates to CASSYAQGLPAFSGANVLTF.

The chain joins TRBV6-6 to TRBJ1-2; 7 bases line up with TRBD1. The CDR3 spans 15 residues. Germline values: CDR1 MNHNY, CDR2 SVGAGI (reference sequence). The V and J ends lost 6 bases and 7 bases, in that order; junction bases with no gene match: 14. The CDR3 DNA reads TGTGCCAGCAGACCTACAGGGGCCTCCGGGAGTGGCTACACCTTC. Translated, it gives CASRPTGASGSGYTF.

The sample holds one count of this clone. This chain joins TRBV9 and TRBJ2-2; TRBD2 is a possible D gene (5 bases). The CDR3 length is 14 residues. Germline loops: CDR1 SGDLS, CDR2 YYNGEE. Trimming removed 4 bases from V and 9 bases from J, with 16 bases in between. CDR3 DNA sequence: TGTGCCAGCAGCACCCGTCTCGAGGGCCGGGAGCTGTTTTTT. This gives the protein CASSTRLEGRELFF.

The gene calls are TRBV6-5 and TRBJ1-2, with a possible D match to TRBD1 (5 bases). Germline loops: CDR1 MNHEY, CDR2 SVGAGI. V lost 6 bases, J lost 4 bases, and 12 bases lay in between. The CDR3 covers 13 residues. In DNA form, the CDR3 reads TGTGCCAGCAGCCAGGGACTCCGCTATGGCTACACCTTC. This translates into CASSQGLRYGYTF.

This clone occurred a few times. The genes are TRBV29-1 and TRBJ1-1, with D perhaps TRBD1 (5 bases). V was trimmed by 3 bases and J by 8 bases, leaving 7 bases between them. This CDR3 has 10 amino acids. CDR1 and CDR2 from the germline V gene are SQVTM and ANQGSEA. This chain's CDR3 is CSVDTGEAFF. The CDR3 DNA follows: TGCAGCGTTGATACAGGAGAAGCTTTCTTT.

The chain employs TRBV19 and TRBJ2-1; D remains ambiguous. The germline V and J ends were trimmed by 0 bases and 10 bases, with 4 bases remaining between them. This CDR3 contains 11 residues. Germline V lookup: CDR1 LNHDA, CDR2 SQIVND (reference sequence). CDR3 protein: CASSIEAEQFF. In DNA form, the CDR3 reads TGTGCCAGTAGTATAGAGGCAGAGCAGTTCTTC. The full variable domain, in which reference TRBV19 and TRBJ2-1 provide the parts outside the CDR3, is DGGITQSPKYLFRKEGQNVTLSCEQNLNHDAMYWYRQDPGQGLRLIYYSQIVNDFQKGDIAEGYSVSREKKESFPLTVTSAQKNPTAFYLCASSIEAEQFFGPGTRLTVL.

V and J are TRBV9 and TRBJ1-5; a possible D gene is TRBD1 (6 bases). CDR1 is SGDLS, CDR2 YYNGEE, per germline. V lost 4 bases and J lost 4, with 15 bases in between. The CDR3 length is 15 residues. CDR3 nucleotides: TGTGCCAGCAGCTCACAGGGTACGAGGAATCAGCCCCAGCATTTT. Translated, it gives CASSSQGTRNQPQHF.

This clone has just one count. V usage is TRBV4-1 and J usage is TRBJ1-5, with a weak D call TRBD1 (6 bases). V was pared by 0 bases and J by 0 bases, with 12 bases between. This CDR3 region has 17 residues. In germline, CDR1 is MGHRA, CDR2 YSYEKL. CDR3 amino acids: CASSQESRGASNQPQHF. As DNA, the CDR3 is TGCGCCAGCAGCCAAGAAAGTCGGGGGGCTAGCAATCAGCCCCAGCATTTT.

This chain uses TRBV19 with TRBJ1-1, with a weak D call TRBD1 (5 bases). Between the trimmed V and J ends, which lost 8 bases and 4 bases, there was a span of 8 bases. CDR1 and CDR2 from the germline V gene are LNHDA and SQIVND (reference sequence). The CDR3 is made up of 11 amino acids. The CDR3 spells CASGGGTEAFF. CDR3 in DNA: TGTGCCAGTGGCGGGGGCACTGAAGCTTTCTTT.